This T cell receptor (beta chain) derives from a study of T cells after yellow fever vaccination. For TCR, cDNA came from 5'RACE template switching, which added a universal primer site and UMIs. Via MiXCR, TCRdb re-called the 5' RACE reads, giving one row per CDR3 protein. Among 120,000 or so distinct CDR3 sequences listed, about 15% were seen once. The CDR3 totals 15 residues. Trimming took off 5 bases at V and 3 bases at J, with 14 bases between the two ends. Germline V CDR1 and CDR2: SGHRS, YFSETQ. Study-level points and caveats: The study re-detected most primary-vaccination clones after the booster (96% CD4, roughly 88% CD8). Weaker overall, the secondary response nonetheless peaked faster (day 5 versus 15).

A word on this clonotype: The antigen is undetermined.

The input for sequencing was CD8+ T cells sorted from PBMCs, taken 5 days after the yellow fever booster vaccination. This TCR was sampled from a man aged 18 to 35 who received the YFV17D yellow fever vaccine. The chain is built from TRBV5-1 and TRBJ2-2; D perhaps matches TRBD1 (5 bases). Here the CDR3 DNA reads TGCGCCAGCAGTACTTCCCAGGGTTACACCGGGGAGCTGTTTTTT. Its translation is CASSTSQGYTGELFF. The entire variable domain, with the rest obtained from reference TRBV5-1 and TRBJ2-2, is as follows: KAGVTQTPRYLIKTRGQQVTLSCSPISGHRSVSWYQQTPGQGLQFLFEYFSETQRNKGNFPGRFSGRQFSNSRSEMNVSTLELGDSALYLCASSTSQGYTGELFFGEGSRLTVL.